The clone carrying this T cell receptor beta chain was seen at least ten times. This CDR3 spans 10 amino acids. Germline-derived CDR1 and CDR2 are DFQATT and SNEGSKA (reference sequence). V lost 3 bases, J lost 7 bases, and 6 bases lay in between. TCRdb re-called the RT-PCR reads with MiXCR, one entry per CDR3 protein. The data show more than 550,000 distinct CDR3 sequences, with approximately 15% seen just once and about 3.6% held by the top ten. This clonotype was sampled from a female donor in good health, serving as a healthy control. The V and J genes are TRBV20-1 and TRBJ2-5; the D gene is possibly TRBD2 (6 bases). Material: memory CD4+ T cells from blood. CDR3 amino acids: CSARRGTQYF. As DNA, the CDR3 is TGCAGTGCTAGGCGGGGGACCCAGTACTTC.